This T cell receptor (beta chain) stems from a study of shared clonotypes between healthy human individuals. The CDR3 totals 15 residues. Per the germline V gene, CDR1 is SGHTA and CDR2 is FQGTGA. Unmatched junction bases numbered 5, after V lost 2 bases and J lost 5 bases. Under the authors' procedure: ImmunoSEQ gave junction-only sequences without quality scores, so filtering differed. Libraries were prepared by immunoSEQ multiplex PCR; TCRdb keeps only in-frame clonotypes and omits some of them. The DNA was the basis for D and trimming; V, J and clone size are from that table. The sample has around 690,000 clones, about 90% seen once. General study points: The study found lower generation probabilities in non-shared clonotypes than in those shared by all four donors. Investigators expected sequencing depth to affect clonotype sharing among donors.

A remark on this clone: Its target is unknown.

The sequence came from a man between 18 and 35 years old in good health. Some clones in this sample may be carry-over from other donors' samples. Sample: memory CD8+ T cells from PBMCs. Subset indicated: CD45RO+ cells pooled with CCR7-negative TemRA cells. The chain recombines TRBV7-3 with TRBJ2-1, with 8 positions matching TRBD2. CDR3 coding DNA: TGTGCCAGCAGCTTACCGGGACTAGTGAACAATGAGCAGTTCTTC. Protein product: CASSLPGLVNNEQFF. Filled out from reference TRBV7-3 and TRBJ2-1, the complete variable domain reads GAGVSQTPSNKVTEKGKYVELRCDPISGHTALYWYRQSLGQGPEFLIYFQGTGAADDSGLPNDRFFAVRPEGSVSTLKIQRTERGDSAVYLCASSLPGLVNNEQFFGPGTRLTVL.